This T cell receptor (beta chain) emerged from a study of memory CD4+ T cells and cytomegalovirus serostatus. Background on the study: Healthy Belgian adult donors included roughly ten CMV-positive and approximately 25 CMV-negative people.

Single viable CD3+CD4+CD8-CD45RO+ cells were sorted as the memory CD4+ T cells. CD4+ T cells were isolated by positive magnetic selection. Sequencing used immunoSEQ multiplex PCR; TCRdb keeps in-frame clones, though not all of them. The top ten clones hold about 0.72% of a sample with 75,000 to 90,000 clones, 65% to 85% of them seen once. The clonotype was recovered from an adult in good health and CMV-seronegative. The sample was memory CD4+ T cells from blood.

This chain's CDR3 is CASSSGQGSTEAFF. In nucleotides, the CDR3 is TGTGCCAGCAGTAGCGGACAGGGGAGCACTGAAGCTTTCTTT. The chain joins TRBV6-1 to TRBJ1-1; TRBD1 aligns across 9 bases. The germline CDR1 and CDR2 sequences are MNHNS and SASEGT. The CDR3 spans 14 residues. V lost 5 bases and J lost 4; bases outside the gene matches: 5.